These 11 T cell receptor beta chains share one sample of origin, sequenced in a study of blood T cells in healthy people across ages. Using a J-beta primer mix together with a sample-barcoded 5' primer, a second PCR was run for roughly 6 to 12 cycles. MiXCR was run by TCRdb on the 5' RACE reads, yielding one entry per CDR3 protein. The sample lists some 1.7 million distinct CDR3 sequences; 28% were seen once. The source material was blood. The receptor set was obtained from a woman in her 30s in good health.

The chain recombines TRBV12-3 or TRBV12-4 with TRBJ1-1; unclear D gene. Trimming shortened V by 7 bases and J by 10 bases, and 25 bases separated the two germline ends. The CDR3 is made up of 15 amino acids. The CDR3 reads CASIKATGGPQLAFF. The CDR3 nucleotides read TGTGCCAGCATCAAAGCCACGGGAGGGCCGCAGCTAGCTTTCTTT.

This clonotype has a count of ten or more. The chain joins TRBV24-1 to TRBJ1-2; 8 bases are a match to TRBD1. The CDR3 is 18 amino acids. CDR1 and CDR2 (germline): KGHDR, SFDVKD. Losses at the gene ends were 4 bases for V and 6 bases for J; bases not matched to a gene: 18. CDR3 sequence reads: CATSDAGTGSPEGDGYTF. The CDR3 DNA reads TGTGCCACCAGTGACGCCGGGACAGGCTCCCCAGAAGGGGATGGCTACACCTTC.

Details on this clonotype: Compared with germline, one end of the junction differs, possibly owing to a read error. The chain combines TRBV7-2 with TRBJ2-4; 7 bases agree with TRBD1. The J call may be faulty, since TRBJ2-5 better matches the DNA end. The germline CDR1 and CDR2 sequences are SGHTA and FQGNSA. CDR3 length equals 18 residues. CDR3 DNA sequence: TGTGCCAGCGGCTTAGACTATACAGGGGCCAACATTCAAGAGACCCAGTACTTC. Its translation: CASGLDYTGANIQETQYF.

This rearrangement joins TRBV6-4 to TRBJ2-2; the D call may be TRBD1 or TRBD2 (7 bases each). V was clipped by 6 bases and J by 5 bases, with 13 bases between them. The CDR3 totals 14 residues. The germline V gene encodes CDR1 MRHNA and CDR2 SNTAGT. CDR3 residues: CASRGTAGTGELFF. As DNA, the CDR3 is TGTGCCAGCAGAGGGACAGCGGGGACCGGGGAGCTGTTTTTT.

The rearrangement uses TRBV6-2 or TRBV6-3 and TRBJ2-1; D ambiguous. V lost 2 bases and J lost 10, with 18 bases in between. The germline V gene encodes CDR1 MNHEY and CDR2 SVGEGT. The CDR3 covers 15 residues. CDR3 bases: TGTGCCAGCAGTTACGTACGGGCTTACTCCTACGAGCAGTTCTTC. It translates to CASSYVRAYSYEQFF.

The sample holds many counts of this clonotype. This rearrangement joins TRBV29-1 to TRBJ2-1; 10 bases fit TRBD2. J gave up 8 bases and V 4 bases, and 11 bases lay outside the gene matches. Germline CDR1 and CDR2: SQVTM and ANQGSEA. This CDR3 region has 15 residues. The CDR3 DNA sequence: TGCAGCGTTGGCCGAACTAGCGGGGTGAGAGATGAGCAGTTCTTC. Translation: CSVGRTSGVRDEQFF.

In the case of this clonotype: Relative to the germline gene, one junction end is altered; a read error may explain this. This chain links TRBV10-2 with TRBJ2-3, with 10 bases aligning to TRBD2. Germline CDR1 is WSHSY and CDR2 is SAAADI. The CDR3 covers 18 residues. CDR3 bases: TGCGCCAGCAGTGAGGGTAGCGGGGGGACCTCTAGCACAGGTACGCAGTATTTT. Its translation: CASSEGSGGTSSTGTQYF.

V is TRBV11-3 and J is TRBJ2-1, with 8 bases lining up with TRBD1. The J segment lost 9 bases and the V segment lost 6 bases, leaving 7 bases of the junction unmatched. The CDR3 runs to 13 residues. CDR1 and CDR2 (germline): SGHNT, YENEEA. The CDR3 region is CASRPDREAEQFF. The CDR3 nucleotides read TGTGCCAGCAGGCCGGACAGGGAGGCTGAGCAGTTCTTC.

This chain connects TRBV20-1 to TRBJ1-2; D remains unclear. Germline V lookup: CDR1 DFQATT, CDR2 SNEGSKA (reference sequence). With 5 bases removed from V and 4 bases from J, the gap between germline ends came to 14 bases. This CDR3 contains 13 residues. This CDR3 is CSAQTGVLYGYTF. The CDR3 DNA reads TGCAGTGCTCAGACGGGTGTTCTCTATGGCTACACCTTC.

This clonotype was picked up a small number of times. The chain carries TRBV7-6 and TRBJ1-2, with D perhaps matching TRBD1 (5 bases). The CDR3 spans 15 residues. Germline lookup yields CDR1 SGHVS and CDR2 FNYEAQ. With 6 bases removed from V and 3 bases from J, the gap between germline ends came to 17 bases. The CDR3 sequence: CASRQDPGLDYGYTF. CDR3 DNA: TGTGCCAGCAGACAGGATCCGGGGCTAGACTATGGCTACACCTTC.

J is TRBJ2-3 and V is TRBV6-6, with D maybe TRBD1 (6 bases). This CDR3 has 15 residues. Between the trimmed V and J ends, which lost 3 bases and 3 bases, there was a span of 13 bases. Germline CDR1 MNHNY, CDR2 SVGAGI (reference sequence). The CDR3 sequence: CASSYSGHRTDTQYF. CDR3 coding DNA: TGTGCCAGCAGTTATTCGGGACACAGAACAGATACGCAGTATTTT.